This TCR beta chain stems from a study of OX40 agonist ivuxolimab in advanced cancers. Study summary: Having had anti-PD-1, anti-PD-L1 or anti-CTLA-4 therapy before was allowed, and over 35% had some.

CDR1 and CDR2 from the germline V gene are ENHRY and SYGVKD. After removal of 3 bases from V and 8 bases from J, the junction contained 13 bases not matched to a gene. There are 16 residues in the CDR3. Sequencing used immunoSEQ multiplex PCR; TCRdb keeps in-frame clones, though not all of them. The repertoire has roughly 89,000 clones, over 80% of them found once; the top ten carry nearly 7.5%. The TCR comes from an adult with an advanced solid tumor such as melanoma, head and neck, liver or kidney cancer. The sample in question was CD4+ or CD8+ T cells sorted from blood, obtained in a trial of the OX40 agonist ivuxolimab. The chain is built from TRBV10-3 and TRBJ2-1, with TRBD1 identical over 7 bases. DNA of the CDR3: TGTGCCATCAGTGACAAAAGGTCAGGGGGAAAGGATGAGCAGTTCTTC. It translates to CAISDKRSGGKDEQFF.